The present T cell receptor beta chain was sequenced within a study of CD8+CD57+ T cells in acquired aplastic anemia. Whole-study context: DNA per sorted CD4+ or CD8+ sample ranged roughly 0.17 to 27.4 ug, averaging roughly 3.2 ug. In CD4+ cells, healthy donors produced an average of roughly 11 million reads. Whole-study results and caveats: Patients and controls had in common twenty-nine CD8+ CDR3 sequences. Any difference that existed in CD8+ Simpson's diversity between patients and controls was not significant.

Researchers used genomic DNA as the template to profile TCR beta VDJ and CDR3. TCRdb ran MiXCR on the reads and lists one entry per CDR3 protein. The sample consists of tens of thousands of distinct CDR3 sequences, less than 60% of them appearing once. This clonotype occurred many times. Its target is unknown. The V gene's germline CDR1 is PRHDT and CDR2 FYEKMQ (reference sequence). The length of the CDR3 is 15 residues. The V and J ends lost 2 bases and 3 bases respectively, with 14 bases between them. Sequencing was done on a sample of sorted CD4+, CD8+, or CD8+CD57+ T cells (not recorded which) from PBMCs. The J gene is TRBJ2-7, the V gene TRBV13, with D possibly TRBD2 on 6 matching bases. This receptor was identified in a human donor in good health, serving as a control. In DNA, the CDR3 is TGTGCCAGCAGCTTAACCCCGGGAGAAGTCTACGAGCAGTACTTC. It yields the protein CASSLTPGEVYEQYF.